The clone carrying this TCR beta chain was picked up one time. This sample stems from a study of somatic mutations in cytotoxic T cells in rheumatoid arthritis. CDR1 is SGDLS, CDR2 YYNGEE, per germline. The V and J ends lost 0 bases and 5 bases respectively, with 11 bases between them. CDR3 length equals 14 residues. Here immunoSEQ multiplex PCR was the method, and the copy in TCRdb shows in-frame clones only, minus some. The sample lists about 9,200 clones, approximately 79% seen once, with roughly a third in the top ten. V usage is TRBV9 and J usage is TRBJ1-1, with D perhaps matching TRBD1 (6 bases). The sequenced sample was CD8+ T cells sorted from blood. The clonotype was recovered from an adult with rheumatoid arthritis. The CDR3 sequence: CASSVEGGDTEAFF. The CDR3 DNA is TGTGCCAGCAGCGTAGAGGGGGGGGATACTGAAGCTTTCTTT.